A selection of T cell receptor beta chains follows, all from one sample in a study of CXCR3-negative and CXCR3-positive naive CD8 T cells. TCRdb re-called the 5' RACE reads; one entry per CDR3 protein, DNA not given. The table for this sample gives around 96,000 distinct CDR3 sequences. Material: naive CXCR3- CD8+ T cells from blood. The origin of the receptors is a human donor in good health. Some clones in this sample may be carry-over from other donors' samples. The CDR3 runs from the conserved cysteine through the conserved F or W. Fields, in order: J gene, V gene, CDR3 protein.

>TRBJ1-2|TRBV4-3
CASSQEESGRANYGYTF
>TRBJ1-1|TRBV21-1
CASSKGGGANTEAFF
>TRBJ2-2|TRBV9
CASSVEVLDTGELFF
>TRBJ2-2|TRBV20-1
CSARGGDTGELFF
>TRBJ2-7|TRBV29-1
CSVGRPGRESYEQYF
>TRBJ1-1|TRBV10-1
CASSVGYGNTEAFF
>TRBJ1-1|TRBV5-1
CASSLIPNMNTEAFF
>TRBJ2-5|TRBV29-1
CSGTGIQETQYF
>TRBJ1-1|TRBV13
CASSLGQDANTEAFF
>TRBJ2-7|TRBV5-6
CASSLEGVPDEQYF
>TRBJ2-1|TRBV29-1
CSVSTGGFSNEQFF
>TRBJ1-2|TRBV4-3
CASSQGSATGRGGYTF
>TRBJ1-2|TRBV12-5
CASGFAAGLGYTF
>TRBJ2-4|TRBV7-9
CASSLKDLVQYF
>TRBJ2-1|TRBV29-1
CSGQRDGEQFF
>TRBJ1-2|TRBV29-1
CSDRGQGPSYGYTF
>TRBJ2-7|TRBV5-1
CASSPLGRMFDEQYF
>TRBJ2-7|TRBV4-3
CASSQGQGTSYEQYF
>TRBJ2-3|TRBV29-1
CSVTGADTDTQYF
>TRBJ2-5|TRBV15
CATSRDLGGGETQYF
>TRBJ2-1|TRBV7-8
CASSLTGQAYNEQFF
>TRBJ1-6|TRBV27
CASRAGGLNSPLHF
>TRBJ2-7|TRBV15
CATSLYGTDSYEQYF
>TRBJ1-1|TRBV29-1
CSALPTIMNTEAFF
>TRBJ1-5|TRBV28
CASSFSQGSNQPQHF
>TRBJ2-7|TRBV29-1
CSVETGGGEQYF
>TRBJ2-2|TRBV14
CASSLTVSNTGELFF
>TRBJ2-7|TRBV2
CASSEFDGTSGYEQYF
>TRBJ1-1|TRBV4-1
CASSAGSTEAFF
>TRBJ2-7|TRBV29-1
CSVGLAGALSYEQYF
>TRBJ2-5|TRBV30
CAWRETGEETQYF
>TRBJ2-2|TRBV6-2/TRBV6-3
CASSTGAGGELFF
>TRBJ1-1|TRBV10-3
CAISEWDRNTEAFF
>TRBJ2-5|TRBV6-2/TRBV6-3
CASSRVGSSKETQYF
>TRBJ2-5|TRBV28
CASSVVSGQHQETQYF
>TRBJ2-3|TRBV9
CASSVVQGDTQYF
>TRBJ2-7|TRBV5-1
CASSLDAGQGDYEQYF
>TRBJ2-2|TRBV7-9
CASSPDRELFF
>TRBJ2-1|TRBV7-2
CASSWSGDKTPEQFF
>TRBJ2-1|TRBV20-1
CSATLGVNEQFF
>TRBJ2-2|TRBV7-7
CAAQGPNTGELFF